This T cell receptor (beta chain) emerged from a study of T cells after yellow fever vaccination. Study results and caveats: High-abundance clonotypes from the bulk population could contaminate FACS-sorted repertoires. On re-exposure, the response was weaker but peaked faster, at day 5 versus 15.

CDR1 is MNHNY, CDR2 SVGAGI, per germline (reference sequence). Trimming took 7 bases from V and 7 from J, leaving 14 bases between them. The CDR3 covers 13 residues. This clonotype came up many times. It was through 5'RACE template switching that TCR cDNA was made, with a universal primer site and UMIs added. TCRdb reanalysed the 5' RACE reads using MiXCR and keeps one entry per CDR3 protein. The repertoire holds tens of thousands of distinct CDR3 sequences, with approximately 3.5% as singletons. This sequence originates from a man aged 18 to 30 who received the YFV17D yellow fever vaccine. V gene TRBV6-6 combines with J gene TRBJ1-5; weak D call: TRBD1 (6 bases). Here the sequenced sample was PBMCs, either bulk or a sorted T-cell subset (CD4+, CD8+, memory, or dextramer-sorted; not recorded which), taken more than 35 days after the first yellow fever vaccination. The CDR3 sequence is CASIQTQGQPQHF. The CDR3 bases are TGTGCCAGCATTCAAACCCAGGGGCAGCCCCAGCATTTT.